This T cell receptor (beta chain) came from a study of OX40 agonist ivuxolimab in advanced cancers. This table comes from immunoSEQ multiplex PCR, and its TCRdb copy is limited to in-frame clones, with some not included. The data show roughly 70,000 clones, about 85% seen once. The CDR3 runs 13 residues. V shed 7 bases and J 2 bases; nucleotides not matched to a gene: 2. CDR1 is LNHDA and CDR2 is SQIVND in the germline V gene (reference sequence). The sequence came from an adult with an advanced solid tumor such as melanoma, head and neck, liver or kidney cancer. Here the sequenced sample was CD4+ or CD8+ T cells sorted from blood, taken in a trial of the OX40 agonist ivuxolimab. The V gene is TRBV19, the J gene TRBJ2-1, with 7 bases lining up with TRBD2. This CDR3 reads CASTGLAYNEQFF. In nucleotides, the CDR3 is TGTGCCAGTACAGGACTAGCCTACAATGAGCAGTTCTTC.